The 6 T cell receptor beta chains presented below share a single source sample, sequenced in a study of T-cell memory formation after mild COVID-19. In TCRdb, the 5' RACE reads were re-called with MiXCR into one record per CDR3 protein. In the table there are about 560,000 distinct CDR3 sequences, about 20% of which are singletons. The material sequenced was PBMCs or a T cell subset sorted from them (not recorded which). Every receptor here comes from an adult woman who had mild COVID-19 (a few samples of this study predate the infection). Cell type and time point are not known.

V is TRBV27 and J is TRBJ2-5, with TRBD2 matching over 7 bases. CDR3 length equals 14 residues. V shed 4 bases, J shed 5 bases, and the junction held 7 bases outside the gene matches. Germline CDR1 is MNHEY and CDR2 is SMNVEV (reference sequence). The CDR3 DNA reads as TGTGCCAGCAGTTCATGGGGGGGTTCGGAGACCCAGTACTTC. Its translation: CASSSWGGSETQYF.

This chain uses TRBV11-3 with TRBJ2-2; D gene ambiguous. The CDR3 runs 13 residues. Germline CDR1 and CDR2: SGHNT and YENEEA. The V end lost 3 bases, the J end lost 6 bases, and 8 bases lay between the germline ends. This CDR3 is CASSFGEAGELFF. The CDR3, as DNA: TGTGCCAGCAGCTTTGGGGAAGCCGGGGAGCTGTTTTTT.

This clonotype was seen more than once but under ten times. CDR3 coding DNA: TGTGCCAGCAGCTCGGACAGATACACAGATACGCAGTATTTT. Translation gives CASSSDRYTDTQYF. The rearrangement joins TRBV7-9 to TRBJ2-3, with D maybe TRBD1 (6 bases). CDR1 and CDR2 (germline): SEHNR, FQNEAQ (reference sequence). Trimming took 4 bases from V and 2 from J, leaving 10 bases between them. This CDR3 spans 14 amino acids.

The sample holds a few counts of this clonotype. The chain has TRBV11-2 and TRBJ2-6; 9 nucleotides line up with TRBD1. The germline CDR1 and CDR2 sequences are SGHAT and FQNNGV. V shed 1 base, J shed 4 bases, and the junction held 5 bases outside the gene matches. The CDR3 runs 17 residues. The CDR3 coding sequence is TGTGCCAGCAGCTTAGCGACAGGGGGGGCAGGGGCCAACGTCCTGACTTTC. Its protein is CASSLATGGAGANVLTF.

The chain carries TRBV29-1 and TRBJ2-1; tentatively, D is TRBD1 (6 bases). Trimming cost V 2 bases and J 7 bases, with 18 bases left between them. Germline V gives CDR1 SQVTM, CDR2 ANQGSEA. There are 15 residues in the CDR3. This chain's CDR3 is CSVESGRTDGNEQFF. The CDR3 nucleotides are TGCAGCGTTGAATCGGGTAGGACAGATGGGAATGAGCAGTTCTTC.

This clonotype occurred a few times. The CDR3 bases are TGCGCCAGCAGCGCGGATGACAGACCCTACGAGCAGTACTTC. This translates into CASSADDRPYEQYF. V and J are TRBV5-1 and TRBJ2-7, with D maybe TRBD1 (5 bases). Germline V lookup: CDR1 SGHRS, CDR2 YFSETQ. The CDR3 sequence is 14 residues long. Trimming stripped 4 bases from V and 2 bases from J, with 13 bases between.